This T cell receptor (beta chain) was sequenced in a study of CD8+CD57+ T cells in acquired aplastic anemia. Germline V gene lookup returns CDR1 DFQATT and CDR2 SNEGSKA (reference sequence). CDR3 length: 15 amino acids. V lost 3 bases and J 0 bases, leaving 15 bases between the germline ends. Using genomic DNA as the template, TCR beta VDJ and CDR3 profiling was carried out. TCRdb reprocessed the reads via MiXCR and lists one record per CDR3 protein. Of some 190,000 distinct CDR3 sequences in the sample, 40% to 55% were seen once. The rearrangement uses TRBV20-1 and TRBJ2-7; TRBD2 might be the D (5 bases). The receptor comes from a human donor in good health. The sequenced material came from sorted CD4+, CD8+, or CD8+CD57+ T cells (not recorded which) from PBMCs. CDR3 residues: CSARGDGVHSYEQYF. The CDR3 DNA sequence: TGCAGTGCTAGGGGTGACGGGGTCCACTCCTACGAGCAGTACTTC.